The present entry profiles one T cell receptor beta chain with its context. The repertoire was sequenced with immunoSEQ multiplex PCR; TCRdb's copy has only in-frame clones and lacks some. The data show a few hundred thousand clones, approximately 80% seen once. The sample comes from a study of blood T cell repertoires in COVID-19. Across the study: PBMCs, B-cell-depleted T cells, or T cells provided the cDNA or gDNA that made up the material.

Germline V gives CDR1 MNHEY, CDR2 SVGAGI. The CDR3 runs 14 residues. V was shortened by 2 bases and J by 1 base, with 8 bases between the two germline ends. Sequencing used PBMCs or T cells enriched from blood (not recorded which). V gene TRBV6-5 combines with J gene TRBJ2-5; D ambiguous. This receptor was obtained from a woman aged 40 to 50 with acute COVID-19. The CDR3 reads CASSYSVLQETQYF. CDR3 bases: TGTGCCAGCAGTTACAGCGTCCTCCAAGAGACCCAGTACTTC.